This TCR beta chain appears in the sequencing data of a study of shared clonotypes between healthy human individuals. Study summary: Every donor yielded three CD4 naive, three CD4 memory, two CD8 naive and one CD8 memory plate. Whole-study findings and limits: Naive subsets usually exceeded memory subsets in estimated richness. The sampled material consisted only of blood, and tissue repertoires are likely to differ.

Some clones are missing from TCRdb's copy, which holds only in-frame ones; the method was immunoSEQ multiplex PCR. The sample consists of around 1.9 million clones, under 95% of them appearing once. Trimming took 7 bases from V and 2 from J, leaving 9 bases between them. This CDR3 spans 13 amino acids. CDR1 is ENHRY and CDR2 is SYGVKD in the germline V gene. Comment on this clone: Its matching antigen is unknown.

Naive CD8 cells comprised CD45RO-negative, CCR7-positively selected cells, excluding terminally differentiated effector memory CD45RA+ cells. Sequencing used naive CD8+ T cells from PBMCs. The chain carries TRBV10-3 and TRBJ2-1; TRBD2 might be the D (5 bases). This sequence originates from a man aged 18 to 29 in good health. Some clones in this sample may be carry-over from other donors' samples. The CDR3, as DNA: TGTGCCATCACAGCCGGGACCTACAATGAGCAGTTCTTC. Translating it yields CAITAGTYNEQFF.